The 3 T cell receptor beta chains in this list originate from one sample, sequenced in a study of blood T cell repertoires in COVID-19. The table came from immunoSEQ multiplex PCR; TCRdb's copy has only in-frame clones and leaves some out. Among more than 250,000 clones listed, approximately 88% were seen once. Sequenced input: peripheral blood. The receptor source for this set is a man younger than 35 who had recovered from COVID-19.

The genes are TRBV10-2 and TRBJ2-3, with no clear D. The V end was cut by 6 bases, the J end by 3 bases, with 7 bases between. The germline CDR1 and CDR2 sequences are WSHSY and SAAADI. The CDR3 sequence is 12 residues long. DNA for the CDR3: TGCGCCAGCAGGGGCACTACAGATACGCAGTATTTT. It is translated as CASRGTTDTQYF.

V usage is TRBV27 and J usage is TRBJ2-5, with TRBD1 identical over 7 bases. CDR1 and CDR2 (germline): MNHEY, SMNVEV (reference sequence). The CDR3 extends over 14 amino acids. The V segment lost 5 bases and the J segment 5 bases; nucleotides outside the gene matches: 8. CDR3 in DNA: TGTGCCAGCAGTGCCATGACAGGGCCGGAGACCCAGTACTTC. Its protein product is CASSAMTGPETQYF.

The chain links TRBV18 to TRBJ2-1, with 7 bases lining up with TRBD1. V was clipped by 3 bases and J by 3 bases; unmatched bases: 2. This CDR3 spans 14 amino acids. Germline V gives CDR1 KGHSH, CDR2 LQKENI. CDR3 coding DNA: TGTGCCAGCTCACCCAGGACAGGCTACAATGAGCAGTTCTTC. Protein sequence: CASSPRTGYNEQFF.